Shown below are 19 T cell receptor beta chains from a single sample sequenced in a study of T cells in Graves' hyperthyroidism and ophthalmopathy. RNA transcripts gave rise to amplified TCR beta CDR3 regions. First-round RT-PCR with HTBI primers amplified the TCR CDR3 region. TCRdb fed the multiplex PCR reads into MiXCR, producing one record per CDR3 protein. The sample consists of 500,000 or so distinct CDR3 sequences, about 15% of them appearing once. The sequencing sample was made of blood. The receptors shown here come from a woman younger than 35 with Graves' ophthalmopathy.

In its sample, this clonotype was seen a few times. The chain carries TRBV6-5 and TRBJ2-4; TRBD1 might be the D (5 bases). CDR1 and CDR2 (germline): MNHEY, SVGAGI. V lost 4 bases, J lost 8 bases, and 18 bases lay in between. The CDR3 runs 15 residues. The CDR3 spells CASSSSRSGLDIQYF. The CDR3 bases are TGTGCCAGCAGTTCGTCCAGGTCAGGGCTGGACATTCAGTACTTC.

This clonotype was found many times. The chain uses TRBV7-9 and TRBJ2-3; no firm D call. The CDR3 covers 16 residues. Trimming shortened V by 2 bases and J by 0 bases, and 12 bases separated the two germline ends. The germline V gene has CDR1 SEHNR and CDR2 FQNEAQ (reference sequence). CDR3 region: CASSLSVTTSTDTQYF. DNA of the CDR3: TGTGCCAGCAGCTTATCGGTCACGACTAGCACAGATACGCAGTATTTT.

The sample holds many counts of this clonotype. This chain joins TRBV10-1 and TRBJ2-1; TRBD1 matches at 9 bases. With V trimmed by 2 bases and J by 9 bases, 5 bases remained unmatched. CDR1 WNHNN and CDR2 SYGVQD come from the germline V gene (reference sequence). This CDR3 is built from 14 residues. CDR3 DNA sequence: TGCGCCAGCAGTGAGGGGACAGGGAGGGGTGAGCAGTTCTTC. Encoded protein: CASSEGTGRGEQFF.

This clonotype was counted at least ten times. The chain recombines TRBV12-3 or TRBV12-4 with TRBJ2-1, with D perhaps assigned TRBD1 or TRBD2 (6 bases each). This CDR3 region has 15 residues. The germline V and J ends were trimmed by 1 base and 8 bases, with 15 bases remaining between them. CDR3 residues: CASSLDRSGAHEQFF. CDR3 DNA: TGTGCCAGCAGTTTAGATAGGTCGGGGGCCCATGAGCAGTTCTTC.

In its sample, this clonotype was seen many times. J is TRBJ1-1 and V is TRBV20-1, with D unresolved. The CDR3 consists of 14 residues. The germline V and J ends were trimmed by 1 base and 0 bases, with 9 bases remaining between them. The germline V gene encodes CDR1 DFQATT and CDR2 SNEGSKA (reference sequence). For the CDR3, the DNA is TGCAGTGCTAGAGGGACGCCTATGAACACTGAAGCTTTCTTT. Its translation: CSARGTPMNTEAFF.

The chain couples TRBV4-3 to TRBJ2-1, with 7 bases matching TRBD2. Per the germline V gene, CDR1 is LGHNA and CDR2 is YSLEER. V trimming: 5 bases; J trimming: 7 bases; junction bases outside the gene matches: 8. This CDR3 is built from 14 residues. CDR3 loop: CASSNPKGLNEQFF. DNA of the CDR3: TGCGCCAGCAGCAACCCTAAGGGACTAAATGAGCAGTTCTTC.

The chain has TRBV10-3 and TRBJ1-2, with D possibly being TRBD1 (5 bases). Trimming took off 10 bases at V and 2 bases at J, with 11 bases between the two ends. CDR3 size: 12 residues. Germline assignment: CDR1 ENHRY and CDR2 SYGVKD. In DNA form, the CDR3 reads TGTGCCAGCAAGGGGTCCAACTATGGCTACACCTTC. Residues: CASKGSNYGYTF.

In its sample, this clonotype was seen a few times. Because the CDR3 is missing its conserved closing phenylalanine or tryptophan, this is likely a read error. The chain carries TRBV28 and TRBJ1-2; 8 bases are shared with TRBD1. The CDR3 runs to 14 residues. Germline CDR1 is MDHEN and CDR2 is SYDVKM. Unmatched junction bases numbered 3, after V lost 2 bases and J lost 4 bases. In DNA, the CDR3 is TGTGCCAGCAGTTTAGGGGGGACAGGCTATGGCTACACCTCC. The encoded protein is CASSLGGTGYGYTS.

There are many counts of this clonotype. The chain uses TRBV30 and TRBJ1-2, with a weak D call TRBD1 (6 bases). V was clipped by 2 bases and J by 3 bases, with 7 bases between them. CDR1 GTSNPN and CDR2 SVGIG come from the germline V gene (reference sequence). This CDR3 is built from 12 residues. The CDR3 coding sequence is TGTGCCTGGAGTAAGGGGGACTATGGCTACACCTTC. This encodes CAWSKGDYGYTF. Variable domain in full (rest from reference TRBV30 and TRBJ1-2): SQTIHQWPATLVQPVGSPLSLECTVEGTSNPNLYWYRQAAGRGLQLLFYSVGIGQISSEVPQNLSASRPQDRQFILSSKKLLLSDSGFYLCAWSKGDYGYTFGSGTRLTVV.

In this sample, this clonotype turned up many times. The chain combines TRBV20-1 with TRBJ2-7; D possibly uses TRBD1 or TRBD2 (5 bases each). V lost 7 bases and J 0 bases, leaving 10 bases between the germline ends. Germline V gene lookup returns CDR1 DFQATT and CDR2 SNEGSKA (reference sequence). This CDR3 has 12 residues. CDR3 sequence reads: CSGLRGSYEQYF. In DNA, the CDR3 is TGCAGTGGATTGAGGGGCTCCTACGAGCAGTACTTC.

CDR3 sequence (DNA): TGCAGTGCTCCGGACAGGGCAGGGTTAAACTATGGCTACACCTTC. It yields the protein CSAPDRAGLNYGYTF. The rearrangement links TRBV20-1 to TRBJ1-2; 8 nucleotides agree with TRBD1. The CDR3 is 15 residues long. CDR1 and CDR2 from the germline V gene are DFQATT and SNEGSKA (reference sequence). V lost 5 bases to trimming and J lost 2 bases; unmatched junction nucleotides: 10.

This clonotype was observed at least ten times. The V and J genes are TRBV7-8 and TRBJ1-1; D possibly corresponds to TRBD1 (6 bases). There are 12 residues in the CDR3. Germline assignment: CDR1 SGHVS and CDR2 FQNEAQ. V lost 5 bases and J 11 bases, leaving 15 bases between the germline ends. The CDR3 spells CASSPEGVLAFF. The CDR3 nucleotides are TGTGCCAGCAGCCCCGAGGGGGTCCTCGCTTTCTTT.

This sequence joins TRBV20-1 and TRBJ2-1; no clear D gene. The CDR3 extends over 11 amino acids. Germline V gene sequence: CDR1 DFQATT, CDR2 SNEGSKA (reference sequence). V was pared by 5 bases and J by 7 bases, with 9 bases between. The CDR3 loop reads CSASSWNEQFF. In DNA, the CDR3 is TGCAGTGCTTCCAGTTGGAATGAGCAGTTCTTC.

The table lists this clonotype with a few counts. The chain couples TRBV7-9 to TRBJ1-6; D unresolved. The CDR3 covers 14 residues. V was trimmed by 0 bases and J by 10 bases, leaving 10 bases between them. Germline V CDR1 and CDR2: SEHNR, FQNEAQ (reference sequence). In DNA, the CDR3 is TGTGCCAGCAGCTTAGCGCAGGATGGATCACCCCTCCACTTT. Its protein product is CASSLAQDGSPLHF.

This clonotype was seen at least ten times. The CDR3 nucleotides read TGCAGCGTTGGGGAGCAGGGGGGGGTAGGCACTGAAGCTTTCTTT. It is translated as CSVGEQGGVGTEAFF. This chain links TRBV29-1 with TRBJ1-1, with 7 bases that match TRBD1. J was trimmed by 4 bases and V by 4 bases; bases with no gene match: 12. The CDR3 totals 15 residues. Germline assignment: CDR1 SQVTM and CDR2 ANQGSEA.

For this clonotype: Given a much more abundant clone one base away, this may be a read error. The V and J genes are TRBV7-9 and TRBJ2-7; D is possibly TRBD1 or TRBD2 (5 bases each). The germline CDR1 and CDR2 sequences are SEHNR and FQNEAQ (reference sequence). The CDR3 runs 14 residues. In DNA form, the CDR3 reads TGTGCCAGCAGCTTCGAGGGGCTGGCCTACAAGCAGTACTTC. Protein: CASSFEGLAYKQYF.

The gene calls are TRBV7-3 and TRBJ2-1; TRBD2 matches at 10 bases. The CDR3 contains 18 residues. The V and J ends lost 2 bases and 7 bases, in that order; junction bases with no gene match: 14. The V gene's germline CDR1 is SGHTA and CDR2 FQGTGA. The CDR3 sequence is CASSLSPGRLAGENEQFF. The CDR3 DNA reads TGTGCCAGCAGCTTATCCCCGGGGCGGCTAGCGGGGGAGAATGAGCAGTTCTTC.

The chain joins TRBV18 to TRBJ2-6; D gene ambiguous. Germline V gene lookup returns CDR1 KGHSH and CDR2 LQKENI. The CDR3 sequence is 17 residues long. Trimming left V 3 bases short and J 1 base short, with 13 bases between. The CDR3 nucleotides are TGTGCCAGCTCACCCGTTATCTCAGCGTCTGGGGCCAACGTCCTGACTTTC. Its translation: CASSPVISASGANVLTF.

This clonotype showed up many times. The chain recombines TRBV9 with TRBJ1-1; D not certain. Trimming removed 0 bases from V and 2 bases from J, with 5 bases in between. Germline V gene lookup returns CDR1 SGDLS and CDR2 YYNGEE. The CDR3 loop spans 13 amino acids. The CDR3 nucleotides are TGTGCCAGCAGCGTAGAGGACAACACTGAAGCTTTCTTT. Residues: CASSVEDNTEAFF.